This T cell receptor (beta chain) was identified during a study of T-cell reconstitution after alpha-beta-depleted transplantation in children. This sample's TCRbeta library carried unique molecular identifier barcodes. A single record per CDR3 protein comes from TCRdb applying MiXCR to the PCR reads. The data show just over 350,000 distinct CDR3 sequences, approximately 12% seen once. The CDR3 totals 14 residues. Germline V gene data show CDR1 as LGHNA and CDR2 as YSLEER. V lost 7 bases to trimming and J lost 1 base, with 13 bases between them. This clonotype has a count of ten or more. The sample consisted of PBMCs, taken from the stem cell graft. The chain carries TRBV4-3 and TRBJ1-1, with no clear D. The sequence was obtained from a human donor who donated a stem cell graft to a child with Fanconi anemia. CDR3 nucleotides: TGCGCCAGCACAACAGAATACACGAACACTGAAGCTTTCTTT. This gives the protein CASTTEYTNTEAFF.